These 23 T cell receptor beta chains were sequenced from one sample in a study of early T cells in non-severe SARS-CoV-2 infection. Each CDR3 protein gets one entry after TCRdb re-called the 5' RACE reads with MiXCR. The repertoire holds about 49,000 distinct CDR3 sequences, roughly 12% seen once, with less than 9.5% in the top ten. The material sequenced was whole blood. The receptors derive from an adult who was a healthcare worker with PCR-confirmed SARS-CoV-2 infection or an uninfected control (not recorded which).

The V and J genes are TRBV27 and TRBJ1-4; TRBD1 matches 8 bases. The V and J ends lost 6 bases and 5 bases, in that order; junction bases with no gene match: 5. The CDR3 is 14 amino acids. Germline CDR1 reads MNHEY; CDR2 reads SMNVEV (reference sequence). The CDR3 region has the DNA TGTGCCAGCAGGCTGACAGGGGCGAATGAAAAACTGTTTTTT. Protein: CASRLTGANEKLFF.

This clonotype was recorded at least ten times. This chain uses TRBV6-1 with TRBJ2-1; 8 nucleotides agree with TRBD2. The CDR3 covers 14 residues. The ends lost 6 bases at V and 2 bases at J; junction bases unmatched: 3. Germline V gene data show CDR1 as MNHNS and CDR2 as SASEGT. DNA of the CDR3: TGTGCCAGCAGACTAGCGGAAACCTACAATGAGCAGTTCTTC. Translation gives CASRLAETYNEQFF.

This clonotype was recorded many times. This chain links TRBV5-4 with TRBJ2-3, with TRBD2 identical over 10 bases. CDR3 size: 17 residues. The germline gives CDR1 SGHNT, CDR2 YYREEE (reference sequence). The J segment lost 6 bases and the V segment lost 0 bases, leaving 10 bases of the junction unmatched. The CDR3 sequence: CASSLGGLAGESDTQYF. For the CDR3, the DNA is TGTGCCAGCAGCTTGGGGGGGCTAGCGGGAGAGTCGGATACGCAGTATTTT. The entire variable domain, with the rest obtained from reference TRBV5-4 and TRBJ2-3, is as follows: ETGVTQSPTHLIKTRGQQVTLRCSSQSGHNTVSWYQQALGQGPQFIFQYYREEENGRGNFPPRFSGLQFPNYSSELNVNALELDDSALYLCASSLGGLAGESDTQYFGPGTRLTVL.

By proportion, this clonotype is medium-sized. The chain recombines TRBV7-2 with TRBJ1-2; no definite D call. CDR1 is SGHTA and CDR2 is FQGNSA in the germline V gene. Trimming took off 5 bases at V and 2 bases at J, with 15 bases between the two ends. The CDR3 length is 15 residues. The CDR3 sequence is CASSPSTGSNYGYTF. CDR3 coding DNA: TGTGCCAGCAGCCCGAGTACTGGGTCCAACTATGGCTACACCTTC.

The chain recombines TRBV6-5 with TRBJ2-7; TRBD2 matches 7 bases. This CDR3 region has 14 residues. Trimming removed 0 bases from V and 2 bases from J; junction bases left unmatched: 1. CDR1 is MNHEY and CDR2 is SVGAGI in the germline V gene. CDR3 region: CASSYSRGAYEQYF. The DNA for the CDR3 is TGTGCCAGCAGTTACTCTCGGGGGGCCTACGAGCAGTACTTC.

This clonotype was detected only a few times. The chain's CDR3 is CASSFQGIFTDTQYF. CDR3 sequence (DNA): TGCGCCAGCAGCTTTCAAGGGATTTTCACAGATACGCAGTATTTT. The chain links TRBV5-1 to TRBJ2-3; no firm D call. The V gene's germline CDR1 is SGHRS and CDR2 YFSETQ. This CDR3 has 15 residues. Trimming took 2 bases from V and 2 from J, leaving 12 bases between them.

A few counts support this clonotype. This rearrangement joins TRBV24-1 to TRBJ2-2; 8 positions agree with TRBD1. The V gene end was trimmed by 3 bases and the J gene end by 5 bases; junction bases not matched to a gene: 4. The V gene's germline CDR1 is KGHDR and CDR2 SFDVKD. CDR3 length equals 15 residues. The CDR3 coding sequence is TGTGCCACCAGTGATCCCAGGGGGCGTACCGGGGAGCTGTTTTTT. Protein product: CATSDPRGRTGELFF.

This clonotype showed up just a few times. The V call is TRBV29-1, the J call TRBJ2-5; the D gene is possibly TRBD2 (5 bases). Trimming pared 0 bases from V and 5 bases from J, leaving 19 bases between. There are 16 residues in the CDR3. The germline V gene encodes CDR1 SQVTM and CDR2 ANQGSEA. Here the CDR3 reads CSVEDSKASGSETQYF. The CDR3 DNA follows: TGCAGCGTTGAAGACTCTAAGGCGAGCGGTTCGGAGACCCAGTACTTC.

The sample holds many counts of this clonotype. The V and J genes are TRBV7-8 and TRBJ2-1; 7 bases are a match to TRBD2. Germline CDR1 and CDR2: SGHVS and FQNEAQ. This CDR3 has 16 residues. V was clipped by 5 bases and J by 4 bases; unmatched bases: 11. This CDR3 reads CASSRTAGVYYNEQFF. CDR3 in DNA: TGTGCCAGCAGCAGGACGGCGGGGGTGTATTACAATGAGCAGTTCTTC.

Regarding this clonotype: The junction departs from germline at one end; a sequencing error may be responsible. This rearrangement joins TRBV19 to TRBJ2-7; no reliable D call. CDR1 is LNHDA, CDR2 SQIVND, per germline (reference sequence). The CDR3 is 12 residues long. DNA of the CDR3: TGTGCCAGTAGTACGACCTCCTACGTGCAGTACTTC. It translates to CASSTTSYVQYF.

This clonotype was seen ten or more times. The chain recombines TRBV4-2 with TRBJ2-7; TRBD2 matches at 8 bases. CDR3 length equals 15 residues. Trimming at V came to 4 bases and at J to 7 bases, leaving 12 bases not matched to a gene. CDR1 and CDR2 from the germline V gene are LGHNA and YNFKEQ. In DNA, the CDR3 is TGTGCCAGCAGCCCGGGGGGGGACCCCCGGTTGGAGCAGTACTTC. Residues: CASSPGGDPRLEQYF.

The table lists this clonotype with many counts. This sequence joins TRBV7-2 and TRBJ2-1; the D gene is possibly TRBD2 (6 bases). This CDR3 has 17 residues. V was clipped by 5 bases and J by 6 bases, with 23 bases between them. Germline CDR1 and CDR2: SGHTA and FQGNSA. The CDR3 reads CASSLRGGDPLGNEQFF. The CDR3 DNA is TGTGCCAGCAGCCTCCGGGGCGGGGACCCCCTGGGCAATGAGCAGTTCTTC.

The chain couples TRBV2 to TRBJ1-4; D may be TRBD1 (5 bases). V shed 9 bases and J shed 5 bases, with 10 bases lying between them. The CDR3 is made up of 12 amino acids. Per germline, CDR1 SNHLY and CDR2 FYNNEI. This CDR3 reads CARRGANEKLFF. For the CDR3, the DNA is TGTGCCAGGAGGGGCGCAAATGAAAAACTGTTTTTT.

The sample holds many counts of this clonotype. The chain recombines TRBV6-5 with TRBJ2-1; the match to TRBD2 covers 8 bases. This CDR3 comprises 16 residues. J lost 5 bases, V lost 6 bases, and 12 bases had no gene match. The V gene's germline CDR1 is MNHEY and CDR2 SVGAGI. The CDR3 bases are TGTGCCAGCAGCTCGCCACTAGCGGAGTCTAACAATGAGCAGTTCTTC. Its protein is CASSSPLAESNNEQFF.

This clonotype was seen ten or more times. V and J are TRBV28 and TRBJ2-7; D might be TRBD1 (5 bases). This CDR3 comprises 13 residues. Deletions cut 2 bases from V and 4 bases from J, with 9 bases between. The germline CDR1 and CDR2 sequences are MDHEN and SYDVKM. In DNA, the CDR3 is TGTGCCAGCAGTTTAGCCCAGGGTTACGAGCAGTACTTC. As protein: CASSLAQGYEQYF.

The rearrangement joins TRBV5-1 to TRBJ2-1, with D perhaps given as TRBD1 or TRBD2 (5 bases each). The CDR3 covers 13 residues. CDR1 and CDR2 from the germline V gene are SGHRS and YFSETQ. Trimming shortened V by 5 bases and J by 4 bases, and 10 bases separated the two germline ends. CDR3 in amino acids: CASRGPYYNEQFF. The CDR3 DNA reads TGCGCCAGCAGGGGACCTTATTACAATGAGCAGTTCTTC. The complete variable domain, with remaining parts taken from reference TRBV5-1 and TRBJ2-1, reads KAGVTQTPRYLIKTRGQQVTLSCSPISGHRSVSWYQQTPGQGLQFLFEYFSETQRNKGNFPGRFSGRQFSNSRSEMNVSTLELGDSALYLCASRGPYYNEQFFGPGTRLTVL.

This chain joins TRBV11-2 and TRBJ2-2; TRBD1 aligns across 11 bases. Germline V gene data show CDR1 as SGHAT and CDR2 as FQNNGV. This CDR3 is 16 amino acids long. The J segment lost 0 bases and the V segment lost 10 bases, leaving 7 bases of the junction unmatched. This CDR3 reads CATGQGAVSNTGELFF. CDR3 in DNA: TGTGCCACCGGACAGGGGGCGGTTTCGAACACCGGGGAGCTGTTTTTT.

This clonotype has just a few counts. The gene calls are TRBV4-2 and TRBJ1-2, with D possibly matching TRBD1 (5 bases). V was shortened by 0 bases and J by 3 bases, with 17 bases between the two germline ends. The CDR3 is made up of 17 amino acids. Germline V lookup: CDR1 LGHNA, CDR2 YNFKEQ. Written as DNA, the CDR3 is TGTGCCAGCAGCCAAGATAGCCCACAGGAAGGGTACTATGGCTACACCTTC. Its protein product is CASSQDSPQEGYYGYTF.

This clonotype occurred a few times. The CDR3 protein is CASSFTSAGELFF. The CDR3 DNA reads as TGTGCCAGCAGCTTTACTAGCGCCGGGGAGCTGTTTTTT. The rearrangement uses TRBV7-3 and TRBJ2-2, with 7 bases aligning to TRBD2. V gave up 3 bases and J gave up 6 bases; unmatched junction bases: 1. The germline CDR1 and CDR2 sequences are SGHTA and FQGTGA. This CDR3 is built from 13 residues.

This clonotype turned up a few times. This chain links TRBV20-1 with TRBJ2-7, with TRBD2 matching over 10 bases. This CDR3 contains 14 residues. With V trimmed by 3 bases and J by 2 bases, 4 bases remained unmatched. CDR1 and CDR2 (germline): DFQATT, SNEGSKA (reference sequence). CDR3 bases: TGCAGTGCTAGTCCTAGCGGGAGTCCCTACGAGCAGTACTTC. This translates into CSASPSGSPYEQYF.

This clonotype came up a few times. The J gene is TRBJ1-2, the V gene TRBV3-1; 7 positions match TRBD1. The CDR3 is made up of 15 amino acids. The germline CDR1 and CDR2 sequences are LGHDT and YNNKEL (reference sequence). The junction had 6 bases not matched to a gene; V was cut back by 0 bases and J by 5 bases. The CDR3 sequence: CASSQDNRGSYGYTF. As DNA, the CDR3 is TGTGCCAGCAGCCAAGATAACAGGGGATCTTATGGCTACACCTTC.

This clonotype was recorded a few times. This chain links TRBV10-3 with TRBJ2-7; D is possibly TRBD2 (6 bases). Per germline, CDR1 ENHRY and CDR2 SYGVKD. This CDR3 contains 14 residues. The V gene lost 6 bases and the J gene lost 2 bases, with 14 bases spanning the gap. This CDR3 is CAISRSGETYEQYF. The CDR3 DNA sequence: TGTGCCATCAGCAGGTCGGGGGAGACCTACGAGCAGTACTTC.

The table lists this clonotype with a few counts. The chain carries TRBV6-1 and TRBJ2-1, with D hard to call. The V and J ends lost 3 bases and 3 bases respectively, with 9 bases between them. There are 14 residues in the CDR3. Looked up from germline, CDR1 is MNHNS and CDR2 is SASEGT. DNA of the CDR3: TGTGCCAGCAGTGAGCAAGGTGGCTACAATGAGCAGTTCTTC. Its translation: CASSEQGGYNEQFF.